This T cell receptor beta chain was obtained from a study of cytomegalovirus exposure and HLA in healthy donors. Whole-study findings and limits: Most CMV-associated TCR beta chains appeared HLA-restricted in a later analysis.

CDR3 length equals 15 residues. Germline V gene sequence: CDR1 LGHNA, CDR2 YSLEER. The PCR contained 60 Vbeta and 13 Jbeta primers. The repertoire was sequenced with immunoSEQ multiplex PCR; TCRdb's copy has only in-frame clones and lacks some. The sample consists of roughly 180,000 clones, roughly four fifths of them appearing once. This clone turned up a few times. The target antigen is unknown. Material for sequencing was PBMCs. The chain employs TRBV4-3 and TRBJ2-5, with 8 bases lining up with TRBD1. TRBJ2-7 matches the DNA end more closely, so the J call is doubtful. This TCR came from a female donor in good health and CMV-seronegative. This chain's CDR3 is CASSQELTDRGEQYF. CDR3 in DNA: TGCGCCAGCAGCCAAGAATTGACTGACAGGGGCGAGCAGTACTTC.